A selection of T cell receptor beta chains follows, all from one sample in a study of shared clonotypes between healthy human individuals. Some clones are missing from TCRdb's copy, which holds only in-frame ones; the method was immunoSEQ multiplex PCR. The data hold over a million clones, with roughly 95% observed a single time. Sequenced material: naive CD4+ T cells sorted from blood. These receptors all stem from a man aged 25 to 45 in good health. The CDR3 runs from the conserved cysteine through the conserved F or W. The order of the fields is V gene, CDR3 protein.

v_call: TRBV7-2; cdr3_aa: CASSSGIPTYNEQFF
v_call: TRBV7-3; cdr3_aa: CASSLDTYEQYF
v_call: TRBV5-4; cdr3_aa: CASSKGGAGRPRGIYEQYF
v_call: TRBV28; cdr3_aa: CATSPSGAGTDTQYF
v_call: TRBV10-1; cdr3_aa: CASRGQGTEAFF
v_call: TRBV28; cdr3_aa: CASKLSRGLSLTYEQYF
v_call: TRBV9; cdr3_aa: CASSVVGESSGYTF
v_call: TRBV5-1; cdr3_aa: CASSLLAGQLNTGELFF
v_call: TRBV7-8; cdr3_aa: CASSQIWGELYEQYF
v_call: TRBV18; cdr3_aa: CASSPRAVKSSASRETQYF
v_call: TRBV29-1; cdr3_aa: CSVESQERTEAFF
v_call: TRBV6-6; cdr3_aa: CASSFAIFGNEQFF
v_call: TRBV18; cdr3_aa: CASSPTTVGGEQYF
v_call: TRBV11-2; cdr3_aa: CASSLDYGSNEQFF
v_call: TRBV4-3; cdr3_aa: CASSRSLLGQPQHF
v_call: TRBV9; cdr3_aa: CASSVEMGLAGGKYNEQFF
v_call: TRBV19; cdr3_aa: CASSNIDRRKSQHF
v_call: TRBV28; cdr3_aa: CASSYRDLFNEQYF
v_call: TRBV27; cdr3_aa: CASSPGTFSQETQYF
v_call: TRBV6-1; cdr3_aa: CASTIDLDSYNEQFF
v_call: TRBV4-1; cdr3_aa: CASSQDGYEQYF
v_call: TRBV9; cdr3_aa: CASSVTSGLAGAETQYF
v_call: TRBV11-2; cdr3_aa: CASSPRRQGPKGEQFF
v_call: TRBV29-1; cdr3_aa: CSVAKTVGRGQFF
v_call: TRBV6-1; cdr3_aa: CASSGGQGIQGEQFF
v_call: TRBV9; cdr3_aa: CASSVDSQNTEAFF
v_call: TRBV15; cdr3_aa: CATSRTLSTDTQYF
v_call: TRBV7-3; cdr3_aa: CASSVSGAGELFF
v_call: TRBV6-6; cdr3_aa: CASSSTVAGILGYTF
v_call: TRBV28; cdr3_aa: CASSFRIRMDTQYF
v_call: TRBV27; cdr3_aa: CASSHGTGKETQYF
v_call: TRBV19; cdr3_aa: CASSTTAYAPGYTF
v_call: TRBV18; cdr3_aa: CASSPSLGSTGELFF
v_call: TRBV7-9; cdr3_aa: CASSSRLAGGYYEQYF
v_call: TRBV14; cdr3_aa: CASSQRQMNTEAFF
v_call: TRBV15; cdr3_aa: CATSWDRGLGEQFF
v_call: TRBV10-3; cdr3_aa: CAISEFPASYEQYF
v_call: TRBV5-1; cdr3_aa: CASSLDGLADYNEQFF
v_call: TRBV30; cdr3_aa: CAWGTGTDTQYF
v_call: TRBV5-5; cdr3_aa: CASSQGLGQETQYF
v_call: TRBV29-1; cdr3_aa: CSALLAGGNTGELFF
v_call: TRBV7-9; cdr3_aa: CASSPGLAGETQYF
v_call: TRBV7-2; cdr3_aa: CASSLALVAMGSYEQYF
v_call: TRBV7-9; cdr3_aa: CASSPLFSVGARF
v_call: TRBV11-2; cdr3_aa: CASSLLRDSITYEQYF
v_call: TRBV29-1; cdr3_aa: CSVERGQETQYF
v_call: TRBV7-3; cdr3_aa: CASSPQGMGTQYF
v_call: TRBV7-7; cdr3_aa: CASSPLGWGPYNEQFF
v_call: TRBV4-3; cdr3_aa: CASSRTGLYGYTF
v_call: TRBV19; cdr3_aa: CASSTGLAGYSEQFF
v_call: TRBV28; cdr3_aa: CASASSGSGGGELFF
v_call: TRBV6-9; cdr3_aa: CASSSRAGARQPQHF
v_call: TRBV5-1; cdr3_aa: CASSNQDDYGYTF
v_call: TRBV6-6; cdr3_aa: CASSSTGQGEGDGYTF